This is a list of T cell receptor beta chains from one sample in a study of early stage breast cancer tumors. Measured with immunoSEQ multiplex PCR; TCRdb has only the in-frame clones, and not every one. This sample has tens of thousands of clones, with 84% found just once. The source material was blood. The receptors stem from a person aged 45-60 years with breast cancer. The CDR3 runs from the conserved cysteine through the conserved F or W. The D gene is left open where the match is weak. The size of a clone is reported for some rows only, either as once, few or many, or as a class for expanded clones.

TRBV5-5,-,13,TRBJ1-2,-,CASSFGSNYGYTF,TGTGCCAGCAGCTTTGGCTCTAACTATGGCTACACCTTC
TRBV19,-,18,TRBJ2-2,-,CASSIRIHRERGTGELFF,TGTGCCAGTAGTATACGAATTCACCGGGAGAGAGGCACCGGGGAGCTGTTTTTT
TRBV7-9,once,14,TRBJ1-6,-,CASSLNPYNSPLHF,TGTGCCAGCAGCTTGAACCCTTATAATTCACCCCTCCACTTT
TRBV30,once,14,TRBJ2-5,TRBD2,CAWSRGLVGETQYF,TGTGCCTGGAGCCGGGGACTAGTTGGAGAGACCCAGTACTTC
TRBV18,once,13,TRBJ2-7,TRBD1,CASSPGQELEQYF,TGTGCCAGCTCACCCGGACAGGAATTGGAGCAGTACTTC
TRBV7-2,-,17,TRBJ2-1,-,CASNPGRGRSSFNEQFF,TGTGCCAGCAACCCTGGTCGGGGGAGAAGTAGTTTCAATGAGCAGTTCTTC
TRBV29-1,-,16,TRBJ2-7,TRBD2,CSVARYSGRNSYEQYF,TGCAGCGTTGCAAGATATAGCGGGAGAAACTCCTACGAGCAGTACTTC
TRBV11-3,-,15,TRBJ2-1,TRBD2,CASSLGLGGRNEQFF,TGTGCCAGCAGCTTAGGATTGGGAGGGAGGAATGAGCAGTTCTTC
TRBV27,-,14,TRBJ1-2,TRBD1,CASSPPGQGAGYTF,TGTGCCAGCAGTCCACCGGGACAGGGGGCCGGCTACACCTTC
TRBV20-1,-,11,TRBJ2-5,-,CSARALDSQYF,TGCAGTGCTAGAGCCTTGGACTCACAGTACTTC
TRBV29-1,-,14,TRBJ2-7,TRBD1,CSVDGGQGSYEQYF,TGCAGCGTTGATGGTGGACAGGGTTCCTACGAGCAGTACTTC
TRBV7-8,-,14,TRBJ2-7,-,CASSLGTISYEQYF,TGTGCCAGCAGCTTAGGGACCATTTCCTACGAGCAGTACTTC
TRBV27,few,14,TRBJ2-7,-,CASSLGEVSRVQYF,TGTGCCAGCAGTTTGGGGGAGGTGAGCAGGGTCCAGTACTTC
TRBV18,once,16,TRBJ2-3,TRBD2,CASSPTQRGATDTQYF,TGTGCCAGCTCACCAACGCAGCGGGGAGCCACAGATACGCAGTATTTT
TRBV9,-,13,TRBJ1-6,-,CASSGGYNSPLHF,TGTGCCAGCAGCGGGGGATATAATTCACCCCTCCACTTT